This T cell receptor (beta chain) was sequenced for a study of cytomegalovirus exposure and HLA in healthy donors. CDR1 and CDR2 from the germline V gene are LNHDA and SQIVND (reference sequence). J gave up 5 bases and V 3 bases, and 4 bases lay outside the gene matches. CDR3 size: 14 residues. Findings and caveats of the study: Indistinguishability led to the exclusion of some V segments, TRBV6-2 and TRBV6-3 included. Published work reported that the classifier diagnosed cytomegalovirus status with high specificity and sensitivity.

Comment on this clone: Its antigen is unidentified.

Primers included in the PCR were 60 Vbeta and 13 Jbeta primers. Assay used: immunoSEQ multiplex PCR; TCRdb lists only in-frame clones, some missing. The data show fewer than 130,000 clones, around 85% seen once. This clonotype originated in a man in his thirties or forties in good health and CMV-seropositive. Sequenced: PBMCs. This sequence joins TRBV19 and TRBJ1-2; TRBD1 matches at 9 bases. CDR3 in DNA: TGTGCCAGTAGTATCGGGACAGGGATTTATGGCTACACCTTC. This translates into CASSIGTGIYGYTF.